This T cell receptor (beta chain) was found in a study of T cells after yellow fever vaccination (dated by TCRdb to about 2019). Turning to the overall study: The SMART-Seq v4 Ultra Low Input RNA kit was used to prepare libraries from fractions with low cell numbers. To track T-cell clones before and after primary and booster YFV17D yellow fever vaccination, bulk TCR alpha and beta repertoires were sequenced longitudinally. Two healthy male donors, one aged 18 to 30 and one aged 30 to 40 years, were included in the cohort. Blood was collected at multiple timepoints before and after primary and secondary immunization, and bulk PBMC replicates and cell subsets were isolated. Broader findings and caveats from the paper: A small share of clonotypes was detected in both CD4 and CD8 compartments, with the overlap likely arising from convergent recombination. Because abundant contaminating clonotypes from the bulk population could be contained in FACS-sorted repertoires, computational filtering was required. After the booster, most of the clones that had expanded following primary vaccination were detected again (almost 98% of CD4 and 88% of CD8), which suggests that memory was broadly maintained. Because the study included only two donors, the extent to which the findings can be generalized is limited. The secondary T-cell response was found to be weaker but faster than the primary response, with a peak reached on day 5 rather than on day 15.

Notes on this clonotype: Its antigen target is currently unknown. It has no much larger one-base neighbor in the sample; base qualities were not kept.

The treatment or condition label corresponds to: live attenuated yellow fever vaccine strain. At each blood-draw timepoint, two biological replicates of bulk PBMCs were collected. A standard Ficoll-Paque protocol was used to isolate PBMCs from peripheral blood. RNA was extracted with TriZol from bulk PBMCs, CD4 and CD8 fractions, and dextramer-positive and dextramer-negative fractions. CDR1 and CDR2 (MNHEY, SVGEGT) derive from the germline V gene. Measured from the cysteine to the phenylalanine, the CDR3 is 15 residues long. The kept DNA is CDR3 alone, 45 bases in frame from the first base. Compared with germline, V lacks 8 bases and J lacks 1 base; bases without a gene match: 6. TCR cDNA was synthesized by 5'RACE template switching, which introduced a universal primer site and unique molecular identifiers. Priming for cDNA synthesis came from both the TCR alpha and TCR beta constant segments. Two PCR steps were used to amplify libraries, with sample barcodes and sequencing adapters being added in the second step. Sequencing of libraries was done on Illumina HiSeq 2500 (2x100 bp) or NovaSeq (2x150 bp). On the authors' methods: Reads were demultiplexed and collapsed into UMI consensus sequences with MIGEC, and V(D)J alignment was performed with MiXCR. Vaccine-responding clonotypes were identified with edgeR using replicate PBMC samples, with FDR below 0.01 and a log2 fold change above 5 up to day 15 being required. CD4 or CD8 identity was assigned to each bulk clonotype according to whether the clonotype was present at higher abundance in the sequenced CD4 repertoire or the sequenced CD8 repertoire. Through fastp at Q25 and MiXCR, TCRdb rebuilt clones from the public reads, retaining in-frame beta chains. Each record represents a unique CDR3 protein, reported with the most common genes and DNA among its rows. In this record, the V and J calls reflect TCRdb's handling and not the investigators' own analysis. The sample has around 400,000 distinct CDR3 sequences on record, around 10% of them singletons. The top ten clones comprise less than 20% of the sample.

This TCR derives from a man between 18 and 29 years old who received the YFV17D yellow fever vaccine. In this chain, TRBV6-2 or TRBV6-3 is recombined with TRBJ1-5; TRBD1 lines up with 9 middle nucleotides. This specimen was PBMCs, taken on the day of the first yellow fever vaccination. The DNA is TGTGCCAGCGGCTACAGGGGGCCGAGCAATCAGCCCCAGCATTTT. It translates as CASGYRGPSNQPQHF.